This T cell receptor beta chain derives from a study of T cells in Graves' hyperthyroidism and ophthalmopathy. General observations from the study: Ophthalmopathy was told apart from stable hyperthyroidism by a 13 V-J model. Ophthalmopathy, which appeared later, was predicted by the model a median about 6.8 months before onset.

This CDR3 contains 17 residues. The junction had 17 bases not matched to a gene; V was cut back by 6 bases and J by 5 bases. Looked up from germline, CDR1 is MGHRA and CDR2 is YSYEKL. Worth noting for this clonotype: What it recognizes is unknown.

Amplification targeted TCR beta CDR3 regions from RNA transcripts. Primed by the HTBI set, a first-round RT-PCR was run on the TCR CDR3. TCRdb reprocessed the multiplex PCR reads with MiXCR, giving one entry per CDR3 protein. The repertoire holds some 600,000 distinct CDR3 sequences, with around 13% as singletons. Lactation, pregnancy, other autoimmune disease or uncontrolled infection excluded patients. Sequences were obtained from blood. This clonotype was obtained from a woman aged 25-40 years with Graves' hyperthyroidism that later progressed to Graves' ophthalmopathy. The chain combines TRBV4-1 with TRBJ2-7; 9 bases agree with TRBD1. In DNA, the CDR3 is TGCGCCAGCAGTGCCGACCTTACCGGGACAGGGAGGCACGAGCAGTACTTC. It codes for CASSADLTGTGRHEQYF.